Presented here are 19 T cell receptor beta chains from one specimen sequenced in a study of T cell repertoires in cytomegalovirus infection. TCRdb processed the reads anew with MiXCR; each CDR3 protein has one entry. The sample carries 750,000 to 900,000 distinct CDR3 sequences, 25% to 35% recorded once. What these receptors recognize is not known. The source material was cultured CD8+ T cells from PBMCs, sampled from culture after CMV antigen stimulation. These receptors originate from a human donor in good health (CMV status not recorded). Some clones in this sample may be carry-over from other donors' samples.

The genes are TRBV19 and TRBJ2-1, with TRBD2 identical over 10 bases. CDR1 is LNHDA and CDR2 is SQIVND in the germline V gene (reference sequence). V gave up 6 bases and J gave up 6 bases; unmatched junction bases: 20. This CDR3 spans 19 amino acids. CDR3 DNA sequence: TGTGCCAGTAGATCCCGCCAAACGCAAAGCGGGGGGGCCGTCAATGAGCAGTTCTTC. Its protein is CASRSRQTQSGGAVNEQFF.

This sequence joins TRBV3-1 and TRBJ1-1; D may be TRBD1 (6 bases). Germline V gives CDR1 LGHDT, CDR2 YNNKEL (reference sequence). This CDR3 region has 15 residues. V gave up 3 bases and J gave up 1 base, with 12 bases separating them. CDR3 sequence reads: CASSHGGGGNTEAFF. The CDR3 DNA is TGTGCCAGCAGCCATGGAGGGGGAGGGAACACTGAAGCTTTCTTT.

V is TRBV27 and J is TRBJ2-2; 8 nucleotides align to TRBD1. V lost 5 bases and J lost 5; bases outside the gene matches: 16. The CDR3 extends over 18 amino acids. CDR1 is MNHEY and CDR2 is SMNVEV in the germline V gene (reference sequence). Written as DNA, the CDR3 is TGTGCCAGCAGTCTCAATCCGGGACGGCAGGGGGCTACCGGGGAGCTGTTTTTT. Amino acids: CASSLNPGRQGATGELFF.

The chain employs TRBV29-1 and TRBJ2-1; D gene unclear. Trimming removed 4 bases at V and 6 bases at J, with 7 bases between. Germline lookup yields CDR1 SQVTM and CDR2 ANQGSEA. The CDR3 has 11 residues. This CDR3 is CSVGRSNEQFF. CDR3 in DNA: TGCAGCGTTGGTAGGAGCAATGAGCAGTTCTTC.

J is TRBJ1-3 and V is TRBV2, with D uncertain. Trimming left V 11 bases short and J 0 bases short, with 11 bases between. CDR1 SNHLY and CDR2 FYNNEI come from the germline V gene. The CDR3 contains 13 residues. This chain's CDR3 is CAAKGDSGNTIYF. CDR3 sequence (DNA): TGTGCCGCCAAGGGAGACTCTGGAAACACCATATATTTT.

This clonotype was detected ten times or more. The V and J genes are TRBV6-2 or TRBV6-3 and TRBJ2-1; 9 bases are shared with TRBD2. The V and J ends lost 8 bases and 6 bases, in that order; junction bases with no gene match: 5. Germline V gives CDR1 MNHEY, CDR2 SVGEGT. The CDR3 loop spans 13 amino acids. The CDR3 DNA is TGTGCCAGCCTAGCGGGGTCGGGCAATGAGCAGTTCTTC. Translating gives CASLAGSGNEQFF.

This clonotype showed up many times. The chain links TRBV7-2 to TRBJ2-5; D may be TRBD2 (6 bases). V lost 10 bases and J lost 5, with 20 bases in between. The CDR3 is 14 residues long. Germline V lookup: CDR1 SGHTA, CDR2 FQGNSA. DNA for the CDR3: TGTGCCACCCTTCCGGAGGGTAGGCGGGAGACCCAGTACTTC. Translating it yields CATLPEGRRETQYF.

V is TRBV20-1 and J is TRBJ1-3; TRBD1 matches 7 bases. Germline CDR1 and CDR2: DFQATT and SNEGSKA (reference sequence). V lost 1 base and J lost 9; bases outside the gene matches: 6. This CDR3 spans 13 amino acids. The CDR3 is CSARAQGGSTIYF. In DNA, the CDR3 is TGCAGTGCTAGAGCTCAGGGGGGGAGCACCATATATTTT.

This clonotype occurred a few times. The DNA of the CDR3 is TGTGCCAGCCGGGACAGTGAAAAGCGCACTGAAGCTTTCTTT. It translates to CASRDSEKRTEAFF. This sequence joins TRBV19 and TRBJ1-1; 7 bases line up with TRBD1. Germline V gene sequence: CDR1 LNHDA, CDR2 SQIVND (reference sequence). This CDR3 spans 14 amino acids. The V and J ends lost 9 bases and 4 bases, in that order; junction bases with no gene match: 11. Looking up the rest from reference TRBV19 and TRBJ1-1 gives the full variable domain: DGGITQSPKYLFRKEGQNVTLSCEQNLNHDAMYWYRQDPGQGLRLIYYSQIVNDFQKGDIAEGYSVSREKKESFPLTVTSAQKNPTAFYLCASRDSEKRTEAFFGQGTRLTVV.

This rearrangement joins TRBV6-2 or TRBV6-3 to TRBJ1-4, with D possibly matching TRBD1 (5 bases). V dropped 6 bases and J dropped 0 bases, with 8 bases sitting between them. Germline V lookup: CDR1 MNHEY, CDR2 SVGEGT. This CDR3 spans 14 amino acids. The CDR3 bases are TGTGCCAGCAGGGAGACAGCAACTAATGAAAAACTGTTTTTT. This gives the protein CASRETATNEKLFF.

This chain links TRBV6-1 with TRBJ1-1, with a tentative D call TRBD1 (6 bases). Germline lookup yields CDR1 MNHNS and CDR2 SASEGT. Trimming took 8 bases from V and 3 from J, leaving 7 bases between them. This CDR3 comprises 11 residues. The CDR3 coding sequence is TGTGCCAGCCGGACAGACACTGAAGCTTTCTTT. It translates to CASRTDTEAFF.

This clonotype was detected many times. The chain carries TRBV7-2 and TRBJ1-2; D not resolved. Germline CDR1 is SGHTA and CDR2 is FQGNSA. The length of the CDR3 is 15 residues. V lost 2 bases to trimming and J lost 5 bases, with 15 bases between them. The CDR3 loop is CASSLPYRGEYGYTF. The CDR3 coding sequence is TGTGCCAGCAGCTTACCCTACCGCGGGGAATATGGCTACACCTTC.

V and J are TRBV27 and TRBJ2-5; D might be TRBD2 (5 bases). V gave up 0 bases and J gave up 3 bases, with 11 bases separating them. This CDR3 is 15 amino acids long. The germline V gene has CDR1 MNHEY and CDR2 SMNVEV (reference sequence). The CDR3, as DNA: TGTGCCAGCAGTTTATCAATTTGGGGAGAAGAGACCCAGTACTTC. Protein: CASSLSIWGEETQYF.

V and J are TRBV4-1 and TRBJ1-1, with D tentatively TRBD1 (6 bases). V gave up 0 bases and J gave up 6 bases, with 11 bases separating them. CDR1 and CDR2 from the germline V gene are MGHRA and YSYEKL. The CDR3 length is 14 residues. For the CDR3, the DNA is TGCGCCAGCAGCCAAGATCAACAGGGATCTGAAGCTTTCTTT. Protein sequence: CASSQDQQGSEAFF.

The chain uses TRBV4-1 and TRBJ2-7, with TRBD1 identical over 8 bases. J gave up 7 bases and V 0 bases, and 8 bases lay outside the gene matches. Per germline, CDR1 MGHRA and CDR2 YSYEKL. The CDR3 contains 15 residues. The CDR3 DNA follows: TGCGCCAGCAGCCAAGAACAGGGGGAGATTTGGGAGCAGTACGTC. Translation gives CASSQEQGEIWEQYV.

CDR3 sequence: CASSEVMVEELFF. CDR3 nucleotide sequence: TGTGCCAGCAGTGAAGTAATGGTTGAGGAACTGTTTTTT. The V gene is TRBV2, the J gene TRBJ1-4, with D unresolved. V was trimmed by 1 base and J by 12 bases, leaving 12 bases between them. Germline V gene lookup returns CDR1 SNHLY and CDR2 FYNNEI. There are 13 residues in the CDR3. Full variable domain (rest looked up from reference TRBV2 and TRBJ1-4): EPEVTQTPSHQVTQMGQEVILRCVPISNHLYFYWYRQILGQKVEFLVSFYNNEISEKSEIFDDQFSVERPDGSNFTLKIRSTKLEDSAMYFCASSEVMVEELFFGSGTQLSVL.

This clonotype showed up just a few times. Here the CDR3 reads CASSQDRQRDTEAFF. In DNA, the CDR3 is TGTGCCAGCAGTCAGGACAGACAGCGAGACACTGAAGCTTTCTTT. This chain connects TRBV6-1 to TRBJ1-1, with D possibly matching TRBD1 (6 bases). Germline V CDR1 and CDR2: MNHNS, SASEGT. This CDR3 region has 15 residues. The V end lost 5 bases, the J end lost 3 bases, and 16 bases lay between the germline ends.

The table lists this clonotype with a few counts. The chain couples TRBV4-3 to TRBJ2-1; D is unresolved. Trimming took off 0 bases at V and 8 bases at J, with 8 bases between the two ends. The CDR3 is 13 residues long. CDR1 is LGHNA, CDR2 YSLEER, per germline. The CDR3 here is CASSQDSLDEQFF. DNA of the CDR3: TGCGCCAGCAGCCAAGATTCCCTTGATGAGCAGTTCTTC.

In this sample, this clonotype turned up a few times. This CDR3 is CASSTGIWETQYF. The CDR3 DNA reads TGCGCCAGCAGCACAGGTATCTGGGAGACCCAGTACTTC. The chain uses TRBV5-1 and TRBJ2-5, with a tentative D call TRBD1 (5 bases). This CDR3 spans 13 amino acids. Per the germline V gene, CDR1 is SGHRS and CDR2 is YFSETQ. V was cut by 4 bases and J by 5 bases, with 12 bases left in between.